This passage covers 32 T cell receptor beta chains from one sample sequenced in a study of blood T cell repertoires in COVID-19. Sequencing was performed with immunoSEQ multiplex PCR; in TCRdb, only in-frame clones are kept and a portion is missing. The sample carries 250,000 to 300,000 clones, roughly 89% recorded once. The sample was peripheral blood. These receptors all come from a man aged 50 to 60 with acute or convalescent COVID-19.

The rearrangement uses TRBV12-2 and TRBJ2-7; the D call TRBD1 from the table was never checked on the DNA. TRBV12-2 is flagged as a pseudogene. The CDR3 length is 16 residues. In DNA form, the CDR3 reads TGTGCAAGTCGCCCCCGGGGGACAGGGGGAGACTACGAGCAGTACTTC. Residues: CASRPRGTGGDYEQYF.

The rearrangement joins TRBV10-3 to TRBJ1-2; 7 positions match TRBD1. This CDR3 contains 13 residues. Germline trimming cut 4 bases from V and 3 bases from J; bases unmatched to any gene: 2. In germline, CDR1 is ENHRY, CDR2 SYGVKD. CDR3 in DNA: TGTGCCATCAGTGTAACAGGGGACTATGGCTACACCTTC. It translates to CAISVTGDYGYTF.

Here the CDR3 DNA reads TGTGCCTGGAGTGGGCAGGGAAGGGGAGAGACCCAGTACTTC. It translates to CAWSGQGRGETQYF. This chain joins TRBV30 and TRBJ2-5; D might be TRBD1 (5 bases). There are 14 residues in the CDR3. The V gene lost 1 base and the J gene lost 4 bases, with 13 bases spanning the gap. The V gene's germline CDR1 is GTSNPN and CDR2 SVGIG (reference sequence).

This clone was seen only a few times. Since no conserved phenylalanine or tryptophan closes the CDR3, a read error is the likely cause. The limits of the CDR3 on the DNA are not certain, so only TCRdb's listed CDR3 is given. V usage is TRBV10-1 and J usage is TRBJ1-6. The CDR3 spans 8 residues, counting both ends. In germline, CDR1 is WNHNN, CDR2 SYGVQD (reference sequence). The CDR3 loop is CASSESTL.

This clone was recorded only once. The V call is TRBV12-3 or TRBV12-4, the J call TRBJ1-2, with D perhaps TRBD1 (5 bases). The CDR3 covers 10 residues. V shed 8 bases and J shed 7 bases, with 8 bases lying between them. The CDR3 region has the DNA TGTGCCAGCGGGGCACTTGGCTACACCTTC. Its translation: CASGALGYTF.

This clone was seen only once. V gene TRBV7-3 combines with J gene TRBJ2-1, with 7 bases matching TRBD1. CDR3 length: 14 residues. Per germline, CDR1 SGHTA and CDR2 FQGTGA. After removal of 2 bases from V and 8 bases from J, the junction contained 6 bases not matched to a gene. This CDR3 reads CASSLANTGDEQFF. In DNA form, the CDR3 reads TGTGCCAGCAGCTTAGCCAACACAGGGGATGAGCAGTTCTTC.

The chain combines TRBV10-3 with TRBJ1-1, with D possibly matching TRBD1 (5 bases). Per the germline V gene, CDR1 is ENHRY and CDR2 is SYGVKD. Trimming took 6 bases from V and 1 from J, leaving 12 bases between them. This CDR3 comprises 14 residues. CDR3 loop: CAISIGATNTEAFF. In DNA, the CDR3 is TGTGCCATCAGCATAGGGGCAACGAACACTGAAGCTTTCTTT.

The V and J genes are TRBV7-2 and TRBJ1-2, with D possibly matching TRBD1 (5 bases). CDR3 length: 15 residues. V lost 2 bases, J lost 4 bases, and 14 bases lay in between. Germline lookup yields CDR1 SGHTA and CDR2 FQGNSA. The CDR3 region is CASSLWGTGGYGYTF. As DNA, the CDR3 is TGTGCCAGCAGCTTATGGGGGACCGGGGGCTATGGCTACACCTTC.

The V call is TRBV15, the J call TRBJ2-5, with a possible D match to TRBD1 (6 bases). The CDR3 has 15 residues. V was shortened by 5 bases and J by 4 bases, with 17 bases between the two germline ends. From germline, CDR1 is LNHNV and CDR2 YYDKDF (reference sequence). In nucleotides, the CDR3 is TGTGCCACCAGCTATGGGACAAACCTATTAGAGACCCAGTACTTC. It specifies CATSYGTNLLETQYF.

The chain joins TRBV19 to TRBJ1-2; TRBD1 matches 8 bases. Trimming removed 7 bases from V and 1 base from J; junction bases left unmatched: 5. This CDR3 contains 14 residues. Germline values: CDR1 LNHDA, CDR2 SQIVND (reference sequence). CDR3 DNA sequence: TGTGCCAGTACCAGGACAGGGATTAACTATGGCTACACCTTC. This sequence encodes CASTRTGINYGYTF.

CDR3 sequence (DNA): TGTGCCAGTAGTTTGGGACTAGCGGGGGCCCAGTTCTTC. This encodes CASSLGLAGAQFF. The chain employs TRBV19 and TRBJ2-1, with TRBD2 matching 14 bases. J lost 13 bases, V lost 5 bases, and 4 bases had no gene match. This CDR3 has 13 residues. Germline V gene sequence: CDR1 LNHDA, CDR2 SQIVND (reference sequence).

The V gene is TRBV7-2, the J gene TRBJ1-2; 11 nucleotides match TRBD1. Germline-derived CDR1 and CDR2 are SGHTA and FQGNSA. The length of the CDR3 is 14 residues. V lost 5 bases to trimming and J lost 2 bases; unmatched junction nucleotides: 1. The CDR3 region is CASSGQGANYGYTF. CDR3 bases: TGTGCCAGCAGCGGACAGGGGGCGAACTATGGCTACACCTTC.

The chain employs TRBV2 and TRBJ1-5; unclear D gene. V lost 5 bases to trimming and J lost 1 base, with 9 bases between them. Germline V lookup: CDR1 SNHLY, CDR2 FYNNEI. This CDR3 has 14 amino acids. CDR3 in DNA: TGTGCCAGCAGTAAGACAACGAGCAATCAGCCCCAGCATTTT. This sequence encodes CASSKTTSNQPQHF.

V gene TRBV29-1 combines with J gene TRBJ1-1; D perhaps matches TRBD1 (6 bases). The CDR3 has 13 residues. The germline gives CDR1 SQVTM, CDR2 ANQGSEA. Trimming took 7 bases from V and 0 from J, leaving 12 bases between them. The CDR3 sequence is CSAAGQVNTEAFF. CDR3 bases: TGCAGCGCAGCGGGACAAGTGAACACTGAAGCTTTCTTT.

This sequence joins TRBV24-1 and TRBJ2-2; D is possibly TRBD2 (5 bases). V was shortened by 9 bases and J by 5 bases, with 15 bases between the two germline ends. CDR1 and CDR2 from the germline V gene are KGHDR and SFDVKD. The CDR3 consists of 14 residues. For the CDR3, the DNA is TGTGCCACCTCAGCTGAGGGCGGGACCGGGGAGCTGTTTTTT. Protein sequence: CATSAEGGTGELFF.

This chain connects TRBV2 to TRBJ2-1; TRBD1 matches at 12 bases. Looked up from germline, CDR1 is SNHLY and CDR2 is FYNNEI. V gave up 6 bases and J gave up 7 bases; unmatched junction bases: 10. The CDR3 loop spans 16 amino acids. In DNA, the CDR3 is TGTGCCAGCAGAGTTTGGGACAGGGGGCTGCGGAATGAGCAGTTCTTC. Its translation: CASRVWDRGLRNEQFF.

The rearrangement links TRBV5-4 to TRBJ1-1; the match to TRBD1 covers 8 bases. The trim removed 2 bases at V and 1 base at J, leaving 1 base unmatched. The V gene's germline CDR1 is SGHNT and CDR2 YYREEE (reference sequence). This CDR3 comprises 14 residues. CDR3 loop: CASSLDRGNTEAFF. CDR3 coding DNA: TGTGCCAGCAGCTTAGACAGGGGGAACACTGAAGCTTTCTTT.

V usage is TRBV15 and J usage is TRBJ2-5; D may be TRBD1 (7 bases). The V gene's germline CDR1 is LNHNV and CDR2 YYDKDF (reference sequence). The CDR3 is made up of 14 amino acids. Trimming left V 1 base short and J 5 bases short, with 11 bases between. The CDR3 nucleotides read TGTGCCACCAGCAGAGGAGCAGGGGGGGAGACCCAGTACTTC. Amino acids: CATSRGAGGETQYF.

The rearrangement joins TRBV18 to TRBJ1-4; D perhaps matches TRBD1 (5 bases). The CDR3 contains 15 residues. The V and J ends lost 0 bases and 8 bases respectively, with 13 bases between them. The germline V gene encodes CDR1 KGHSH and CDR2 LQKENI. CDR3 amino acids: CASSPPRTMNEKLFF. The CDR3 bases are TGTGCCAGCTCACCACCGCGGACAATGAACGAAAAACTGTTTTTT.

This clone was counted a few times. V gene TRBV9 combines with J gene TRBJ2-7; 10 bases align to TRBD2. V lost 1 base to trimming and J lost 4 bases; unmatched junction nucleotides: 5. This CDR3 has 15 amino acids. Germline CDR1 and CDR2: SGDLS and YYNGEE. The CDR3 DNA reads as TGTGCCAGCAGCGTATCGGCTAGCGGGGGTTACGAGCAGTACTTC. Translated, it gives CASSVSASGGYEQYF.

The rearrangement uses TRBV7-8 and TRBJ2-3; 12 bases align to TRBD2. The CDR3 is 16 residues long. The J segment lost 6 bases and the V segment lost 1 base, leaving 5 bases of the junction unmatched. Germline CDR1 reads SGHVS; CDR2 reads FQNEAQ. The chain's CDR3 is CASSLGTSGVVDTQYF. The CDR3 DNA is TGTGCCAGCAGCTTAGGGACTAGCGGGGTGGTGGATACGCAGTATTTT. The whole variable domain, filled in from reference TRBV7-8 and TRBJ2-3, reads GAGVSQSPRYKVAKRGQDVALRCDPISGHVSLFWYQQALGQGPEFLTYFQNEAQLDKSGLPSDRFFAERPEGSVSTLKIQRTQQEDSAVYLCASSLGTSGVVDTQYFGPGTRLTVL.

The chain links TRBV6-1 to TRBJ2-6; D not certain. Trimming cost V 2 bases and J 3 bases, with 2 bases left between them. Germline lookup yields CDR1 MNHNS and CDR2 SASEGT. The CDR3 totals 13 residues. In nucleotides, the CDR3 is TGTGCCAGCAGTGAACTTGGGGCCAACGTCCTGACTTTC. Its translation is CASSELGANVLTF.

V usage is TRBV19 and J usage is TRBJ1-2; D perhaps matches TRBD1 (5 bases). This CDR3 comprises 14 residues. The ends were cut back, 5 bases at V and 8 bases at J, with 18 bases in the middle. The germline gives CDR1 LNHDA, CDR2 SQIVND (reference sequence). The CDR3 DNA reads TGTGCCAGTAGTGCGTGGACAAACCAGGAAGGCTACACCTTC. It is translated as CASSAWTNQEGYTF.

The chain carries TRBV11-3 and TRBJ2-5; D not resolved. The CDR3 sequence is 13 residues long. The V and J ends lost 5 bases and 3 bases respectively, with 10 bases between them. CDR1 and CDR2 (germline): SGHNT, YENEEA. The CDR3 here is CASSPPTEETQYF. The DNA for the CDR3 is TGTGCCAGCAGCCCCCCCACGGAAGAGACCCAGTACTTC.

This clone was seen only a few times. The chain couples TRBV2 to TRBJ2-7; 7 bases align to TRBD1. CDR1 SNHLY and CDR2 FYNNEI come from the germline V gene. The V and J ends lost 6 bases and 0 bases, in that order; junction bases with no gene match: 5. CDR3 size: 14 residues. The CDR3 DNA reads TGTGCCAGCAGAAGCCGGGACAGCTCCTACGAGCAGTACTTC. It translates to CASRSRDSSYEQYF.

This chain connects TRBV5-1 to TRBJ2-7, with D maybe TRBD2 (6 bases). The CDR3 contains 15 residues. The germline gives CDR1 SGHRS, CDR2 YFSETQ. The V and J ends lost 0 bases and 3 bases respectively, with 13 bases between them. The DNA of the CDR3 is TGCGCCAGCAGCTTGGAGGTAGCGGTAGACTACGAGCAGTACTTC. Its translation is CASSLEVAVDYEQYF. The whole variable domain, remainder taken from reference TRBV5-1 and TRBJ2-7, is KAGVTQTPRYLIKTRGQQVTLSCSPISGHRSVSWYQQTPGQGLQFLFEYFSETQRNKGNFPGRFSGRQFSNSRSEMNVSTLELGDSALYLCASSLEVAVDYEQYFGPGTRLTVT.

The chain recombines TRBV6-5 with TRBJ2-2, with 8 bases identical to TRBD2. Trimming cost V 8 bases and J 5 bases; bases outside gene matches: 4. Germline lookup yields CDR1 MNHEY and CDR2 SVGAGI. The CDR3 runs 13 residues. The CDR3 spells CASGIAGTGELFF. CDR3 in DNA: TGTGCCAGCGGAATAGCGGGGACCGGGGAGCTGTTTTTT.

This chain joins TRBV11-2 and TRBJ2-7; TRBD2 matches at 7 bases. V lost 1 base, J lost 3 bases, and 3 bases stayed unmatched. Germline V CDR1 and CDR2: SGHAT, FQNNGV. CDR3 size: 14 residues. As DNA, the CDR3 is TGTGCCAGCAGCTTAGGGGGGGGATTCTACGAGCAGTACTTC. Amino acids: CASSLGGGFYEQYF.

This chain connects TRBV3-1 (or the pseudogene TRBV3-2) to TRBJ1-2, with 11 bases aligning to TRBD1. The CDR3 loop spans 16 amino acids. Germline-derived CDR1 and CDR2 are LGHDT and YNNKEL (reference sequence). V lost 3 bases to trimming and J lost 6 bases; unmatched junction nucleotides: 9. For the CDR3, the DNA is TGTGCCAGCAGCCATCGTCCCGGGACAGGGGGGGATGGCTACACCTTC. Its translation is CASSHRPGTGGDGYTF.

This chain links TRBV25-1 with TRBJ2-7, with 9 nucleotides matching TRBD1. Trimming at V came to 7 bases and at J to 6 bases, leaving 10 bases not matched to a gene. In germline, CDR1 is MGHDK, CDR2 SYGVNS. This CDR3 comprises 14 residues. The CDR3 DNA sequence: TGTGCCAGCACCGAGGACAGGGGATTGGGCGAGCAGTACTTC. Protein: CASTEDRGLGEQYF.

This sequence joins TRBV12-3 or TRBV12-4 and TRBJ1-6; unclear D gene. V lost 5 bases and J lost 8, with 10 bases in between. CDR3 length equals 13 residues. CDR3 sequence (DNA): TGTGCCAGCAGTGCGATGAGGGATTCACCCCTCCACTTT. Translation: CASSAMRDSPLHF.

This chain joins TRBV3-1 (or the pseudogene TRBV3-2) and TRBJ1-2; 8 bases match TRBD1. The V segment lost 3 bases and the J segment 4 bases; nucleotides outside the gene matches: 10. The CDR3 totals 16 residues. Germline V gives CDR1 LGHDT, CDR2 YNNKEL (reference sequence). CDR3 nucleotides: TGTGCCAGCAGCCACTCTCAGGGGGCACTTGGCTATGGCTACACCTTC. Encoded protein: CASSHSQGALGYGYTF.